These T cell receptor beta chains were read from a single sample in a study of regulatory T cells in long-lasting Graves disease. TCRdb recomputed calls from the multiplex PCR reads with MiXCR, one row per CDR3 protein. The repertoire holds hundreds of thousands of distinct CDR3 sequences, with less than 25% as singletons. The sequencing used peripheral blood mononuclear cells (PBMCs), collected when the disease was refractory, from a patient treated with antithyroid drugs. The receptor source for this set is a female donor with Graves disease. CDR3s include the opening cysteine and the closing phenylalanine or tryptophan. Fields, in order: V gene, CDR3 length, clone size, J gene, D gene, CDR3 protein, CDR3 DNA. The D gene is left open where the match is weak. Size is omitted from some rows. Given values are once, few, many or a class for expanded clones.

TRBV18	13	few	TRBJ2-7	TRBD1	CASQTGSSYEQYF	TGTGCCAGCCAGACAGGGAGCTCCTACGAGCAGTACTTC
TRBV20-1	14	few	TRBJ2-2	.	CSATLNLGPGELFF	TGCAGTGCTACCCTAAATTTAGGTCCCGGGGAGCTGTTTTTT
TRBV12-3/TRBV12-4	14	.	TRBJ2-3	.	CASNFRRDPDTQYF	TGTGCCAGCAATTTTCGGCGGGATCCCGATACGCAGTATTTT
TRBV2	20	.	TRBJ2-2	TRBD2	CATNPPFSGTSGRNTGELFF	TGTGCCACCAACCCACCTTTCTCCGGGACTAGCGGGAGAAACACCGGGGAGCTGTTTTTT
TRBV7-6	15	.	TRBJ2-7	TRBD2	CASSLLAGGPGEQYF	TGTGCCAGCAGCTTACTAGCGGGAGGGCCTGGGGAGCAGTACTTC
TRBV27	16	few	TRBJ2-2	TRBD1	CASSFSTGDGTGELFF	TGTGCCAGCAGTTTCTCCACAGGGGATGGCACCGGGGAGCTGTTTTTT
TRBV18	15	many	TRBJ1-1	.	CASSPSSGSYTEAFF	TGTGCCAGCTCACCCTCCTCCGGCAGCTACACTGAAGCTTTCTTT
TRBV10-2	14	many	TRBJ2-5	.	CASSEEGDQETQYF	TGCGCCAGCAGTGAGGAGGGGGACCAAGAGACCCAGTACTTC
TRBV7-2	15	many	TRBJ1-5	TRBD1	CASSPKWDRNQPQHF	TGTGCCAGCAGCCCGAAATGGGACAGAAATCAGCCCCAGCATTTT
TRBV10-3	14	.	TRBJ2-7	TRBD2	CAISASGSLSEQYF	TGTGCCATCAGTGCCAGCGGGAGCCTCTCCGAGCAGTACTTC
TRBV5-4	14	.	TRBJ1-1	TRBD1	CASSFMDRGTEAFF	TGTGCCAGCAGCTTCATGGACAGGGGCACTGAAGCTTTCTTT
TRBV24-1	16	.	TRBJ2-1	TRBD2	CATSDPAGGTYNEQFF	TGTGCCACCAGTGATCCAGCGGGGGGCACCTACAATGAGCAGTTCTTC
TRBV11-2	16	many	TRBJ2-5	TRBD1	CASSSTGTALWETQYF	TGTGCCAGCAGCTCCACCGGGACAGCTCTGTGGGAGACCCAGTACTTC
TRBV20-1	12	.	TRBJ2-7	.	CSAVGGAYEQYF	TGCAGTGCGGTTGGGGGCGCGTACGAGCAGTACTTC
TRBV29-1	14	.	TRBJ1-1	.	CSVTGGGGNTEAFF	TGCAGCGTGACGGGGGGGGGTGGGAACACTGAAGCTTTCTTT
TRBV7-2	14	many	TRBJ2-5	.	CASSREGTTSRKYF	TGTGCCAGCAGCCGAGAGGGAACTACGTCGAGAAAGTACTTC
TRBV2	13	many	TRBJ2-7	.	CASREDGAYEQYF	TGTGCCAGCAGGGAAGACGGGGCCTACGAGCAGTACTTC
TRBV2	15	many	TRBJ2-2	TRBD2	CASRRTTSGTGELFF	TGTGCCAGCAGACGGACGACTAGCGGGACCGGGGAGCTGTTTTTT
TRBV7-2	14	few	TRBJ2-7	TRBD1	CASSRKGGVYEQYF	TGTGCCAGCAGCCGAAAAGGGGGCGTTTACGAGCAGTACTTC
TRBV6-1	16	.	TRBJ1-2	.	CATLGFGGNKAEGYTF	TGTGCCACCCTCGGCTTTGGGGGGAATAAAGCTGAGGGCTACACCTTC
TRBV9	14	.	TRBJ2-2	.	CASSVGGIGGELFF	TGTGCCAGCAGCGTAGGGGGAATAGGCGGGGAGCTGTTTTTT
TRBV13	14	many	TRBJ1-2	.	CASSVQGEDYGYTF	TGTGCCAGCAGCGTACAGGGAGAGGACTATGGCTACACCTTC
TRBV12-3/TRBV12-4	14	.	TRBJ1-1	.	CASSGPGEHTEAFF	TGTGCCAGCAGTGGCCCGGGGGAACACACTGAAGCTTTCTTT
TRBV20-1	20	few	TRBJ1-5	.	CSARDRLGMRRRLYGQPQHF	TGCAGTGCTAGAGATCGTTTAGGGATGCGGCGTCGGCTCTATGGCCAGCCCCAGCATTTT
TRBV15	15	.	TRBJ2-2	.	CATSRDLSATGELFF	TGTGCCACCAGCAGAGATCTAAGTGCTACCGGGGAGCTGTTTTTT
TRBV2	12	.	TRBJ1-2	.	CASTLSSFGCTF	TGTGCCAGCACTCTAAGTAGCTTTGGCTGCACCTTC
TRBV28	15	.	TRBJ2-7	TRBD1	CVSSPRTGGLDEQYF	TGTGTCAGCAGCCCTCGGACAGGGGGCCTGGACGAGCAGTACTTC
TRBV12-3/TRBV12-4	15	many	TRBJ1-1	.	CASSFRARDGTEAFF	TGTGCCAGCAGTTTCCGAGCCAGAGATGGGACTGAAGCTTTCTTT
TRBV6-2/TRBV6-3	14	.	TRBJ2-1	TRBD2	CASQRAGAPYEQFF	TGTGCCAGCCAGCGAGCGGGGGCGCCATACGAGCAGTTCTTC
TRBV12-3/TRBV12-4	14	.	TRBJ2-7	TRBD2	CASRVAGDSYEQYF	TGTGCCAGCAGGGTTGCGGGAGATTCCTACGAGCAGTACTTC
TRBV3-1	16	few	TRBJ1-1	TRBD1	CASGEWGTGDHFEAFF	TGTGCCAGCGGGGAGTGGGGTACAGGGGATCATTTTGAAGCTTTCTTT
TRBV28	15	many	TRBJ1-5	.	CASSYLTGPNQPQHF	TGTGCCAGCAGTTACCTGACAGGACCCAATCAGCCCCAGCATTTT
TRBV19	11	few	TRBJ1-1	.	CASSGFTEAFF	TGTGCCAGTAGTGGGTTCACTGAAGCTTTCTTT
TRBV7-2	16	.	TRBJ2-3	.	CASSQDGGLSTDTQYF	TGTGCCAGCAGCCAAGATGGCGGACTTAGCACAGATACGCAGTATTTT
TRBV6-1	14	many	TRBJ1-5	TRBD1	CASKWGQGNQPQHF	TGTGCCAGCAAGTGGGGACAGGGCAATCAGCCCCAGCATTTT
TRBV3-1	16	.	TRBJ1-2	TRBD1	CASSRVTGRVVYGYTF	TGTGCCAGCAGCCGAGTGACAGGGAGGGTCGTCTATGGCTACACCTTC
TRBV5-6	16	few	TRBJ2-5	.	CASSLRSGTLQETQYF	TGTGCCAGCAGCTTGAGGTCCGGGACATTGCAAGAGACCCAGTACTTC
TRBV12-3/TRBV12-4	16	.	TRBJ2-1	.	CASSQGFVVQEYEQFF	TGTGCCAGCAGCCAGGGGTTCGTTGTCCAAGAGTATGAGCAGTTCTTC
TRBV11-2	17	many	TRBJ2-7	TRBD1	CASSWRTGALSSYEQYF	TGTGCCAGCAGCTGGAGGACAGGCGCCCTGAGCTCCTACGAGCAGTACTTC
TRBV28	14	many	TRBJ2-5	TRBD1	CASSSGQGRETQYF	TGTGCCAGCAGTTCCGGACAGGGGAGAGAGACCCAGTACTTC
TRBV6-1	13	few	TRBJ1-2	.	CASSSPVTGGYTF	TGTGCCAGCAGTTCACCCGTAACGGGGGGCTACACCTTC
TRBV15	15	many	TRBJ1-5	TRBD1	CATSVGTANNQPQHF	TGTGCCACCTCCGTAGGGACAGCAAATAATCAGCCCCAGCATTTT
TRBV15	14	.	TRBJ2-7	TRBD1	CATSARTGLDEQYF	TGTGCCACCAGCGCCCGGACAGGGTTGGACGAGCAGTACTTC
TRBV13	15	many	TRBJ2-5	.	CASSLGLGYQETQYF	TGTGCCAGCAGCTTAGGCCTGGGTTACCAAGAGACCCAGTACTTC
TRBV30	14	many	TRBJ1-2	TRBD1	CAWRETGLAYGYTF	TGTGCCTGGAGGGAGACAGGGCTGGCTTATGGCTACACCTTC
TRBV7-2	16	many	TRBJ1-2	TRBD1	CASSPGGGQTTYGYTF	TGTGCCAGCAGTCCAGGGGGGGGGCAGACCACCTATGGCTACACCTTC
TRBV6-1	15	few	TRBJ2-7	TRBD1	CASSEDRASSYEQYF	TGTGCCAGCAGCGAGGACAGGGCAAGCTCCTACGAGCAGTACTTC
TRBV12-3/TRBV12-4	11	many	TRBJ2-7	.	CASTSYDEQYF	TGTGCCAGCACCTCGTACGACGAGCAGTACTTC
TRBV30	12	few	TRBJ2-7	.	CAWATGSYEQYF	TGTGCCTGGGCGACGGGTTCCTACGAGCAGTACTTC
TRBV3-1	16	few	TRBJ1-6	.	CASSPTASSYNSPLHF	TGTGCCAGCAGCCCGACGGCGAGCTCCTATAATTCACCCCTCCACTTT